Presented here are 6 T cell receptor beta chains from one specimen sequenced in a study of neurological immune-mediated disorders. Each CDR3 protein gets one entry after TCRdb re-called the 5' RACE reads with MiXCR. The data hold 50,000 to 60,000 distinct CDR3 sequences, with 4% observed a single time. Sequenced material: CD4+ T cells from blood. The receptors here all came from a woman aged 40 to 50 with multiple sclerosis.

This clonotype was observed at least ten times. The chain combines TRBV5-1 with TRBJ2-5; maybe TRBD2 (5 bases). CDR1 is SGHRS and CDR2 is YFSETQ in the germline V gene. The CDR3 consists of 13 residues. Trimming shortened V by 4 bases and J by 2 bases, and 9 bases separated the two germline ends. The CDR3 is CASSASPQETQYF. Here the CDR3 DNA reads TGCGCCAGCAGCGCTAGCCCTCAAGAGACCCAGTACTTC.

This clonotype has a count of ten or more. The V call is TRBV5-1, the J call TRBJ1-5; D is ambiguous. CDR1 SGHRS and CDR2 YFSETQ come from the germline V gene. The V gene lost 5 bases and the J gene lost 1 base, with 16 bases spanning the gap. This CDR3 comprises 16 residues. CDR3 nucleotides: TGCGCCAGCAGTCTGGGAGGGTTGGGAAGCAATCAGCCCCAGCATTTT. Encoded protein: CASSLGGLGSNQPQHF.

This clonotype was seen many times. The chain has TRBV7-3 and TRBJ1-2; TRBD1 matches at 8 bases. This CDR3 spans 14 amino acids. In germline, CDR1 is SGHTA, CDR2 FQGTGA. The ends lost 4 bases at V and 6 bases at J; junction bases unmatched: 7. CDR3 region: CASSSRGQGDGYTF. The CDR3 nucleotides read TGTGCCAGCAGCTCCAGGGGGCAGGGGGATGGCTACACCTTC.

This clonotype was detected ten times or more. V is TRBV9 and J is TRBJ2-7, with D possibly being TRBD2 (6 bases). Germline CDR1 SGDLS, CDR2 YYNGEE. V was cut by 7 bases and J by 0 bases, with 11 bases left in between. CDR3 size: 13 residues. CDR3 nucleotide sequence: TGTGCCAGCGGAGGGGACGCCTCCTACGAGCAGTACTTC. Amino acid sequence: CASGGDASYEQYF.

This clonotype was picked up many times. The chain joins TRBV7-9 to TRBJ1-2; 9 bases are shared with TRBD1. Germline-derived CDR1 and CDR2 are SEHNR and FQNEAQ (reference sequence). With V trimmed by 1 base and J by 6 bases, 6 bases remained unmatched. The CDR3 has 15 residues. CDR3 sequence reads: CASSLDRGLSNGYTF. The CDR3 region has the DNA TGTGCCAGCAGCTTAGACAGGGGGCTATCCAATGGCTACACCTTC.

This clonotype was counted ten times or more. This sequence joins TRBV25-1 and TRBJ1-2; tentatively, D is TRBD1 (5 bases). This CDR3 region has 13 residues. Germline V gives CDR1 MGHDK, CDR2 SYGVNS. V gave up 8 bases and J gave up 3 bases, with 13 bases separating them. CDR3 protein: CASPWGGDYGYTF. Written as DNA, the CDR3 is TGTGCCAGCCCGTGGGGGGGGGACTATGGCTACACCTTC.